The clone carrying this TCR beta chain was detected only a few times. Its specificity is unknown. It was with 60 Vbeta and 13 Jbeta primers that the PCR ran. Measured with immunoSEQ multiplex PCR; TCRdb has only the in-frame clones, and not every one. The sample holds 130,000 to 150,000 clones; around 70% are singletons and the top ten take roughly 2.1%. The data belong to a study of cytomegalovirus exposure and HLA in healthy donors. Study background: An early data release held 75 million to 100 million unique TCRs from HLA-typed donors.

Regarding the study as a whole: Highly shared variants forming one cluster were likely a sequencing artifact. In a later analysis, a genetic analysis reported fewer productive-TCR N-insertions in an Asian-associated ancestry cluster than the cohort average. TCR beta sequences reportedly predicted most subjects' HLA-A and HLA-B alleles accurately.

The trim removed 4 bases at V and 6 bases at J, leaving 1 base unmatched. CDR1 and CDR2 (germline): SQVTM, ANQGSEA. The CDR3 extends over 13 amino acids. This TCR was recovered from a man aged 40-49 years in good health and CMV-seronegative. The chain combines TRBV29-1 with TRBJ2-2; 11 positions match TRBD2. Sample: PBMCs. CDR3 sequence (DNA): TGCAGCGTTGGGACTAGCGGGCCCGGGGAGCTGTTTTTT. Residues: CSVGTSGPGELFF.